This entry lists 32 T cell receptor beta chains sequenced from one sample in a study of shared clonotypes between healthy human individuals. The assay was immunoSEQ multiplex PCR, and TCRdb's table has in-frame clones only and misses some. The table includes around 1,000,000 clones, approximately 75% detected once. The material sequenced was memory CD4+ T cells from PBMCs. Subset noted: CD45RA-negative fraction. Receptor source: a man in his late teens or twenties in good health. Some clones in this sample may be carry-over from other donors' samples.

The rearrangement links TRBV2 to TRBJ1-2; D may be TRBD1 (5 bases). Germline V gives CDR1 SNHLY, CDR2 FYNNEI. V lost 6 bases, J lost 2 bases, and 19 bases lay in between. This CDR3 contains 16 residues. CDR3 coding DNA: TGTGCCAGCAGAGAGACAGTCCGGCCGCTAAACTATGGCTACACCTTC. Amino acids: CASRETVRPLNYGYTF.

V gene TRBV29-1 combines with J gene TRBJ2-3; TRBD2 aligns across 9 bases. CDR3 length equals 15 residues. V dropped 4 bases and J dropped 4; count of bases not matched to a gene: 9. Germline V gene lookup returns CDR1 SQVTM and CDR2 ANQGSEA. CDR3 coding DNA: TGCAGCGTTGTTGGGCAGCGGGAGGCAGCAGATACGCAGTATTTT. It is translated as CSVVGQREAADTQYF.

The chain is built from TRBV7-6 and TRBJ2-2, with TRBD2 identical over 10 bases. J was trimmed by 6 bases and V by 6 bases; bases with no gene match: 13. CDR3 length: 17 amino acids. Germline assignment: CDR1 SGHVS and CDR2 FNYEAQ. CDR3 DNA: TGTGCCAGCAGTAAGGGGGGACTAGCGAGGCGGTCCGGGGAGCTGTTTTTT. Translating gives CASSKGGLARRSGELFF.

V is TRBV29-1 and J is TRBJ2-3; no reliable D call. Trimming pared 5 bases from V and 6 bases from J, leaving 21 bases between. CDR1 and CDR2 (germline): SQVTM, ANQGSEA. This CDR3 comprises 15 residues. DNA for the CDR3: TGCAGCGTTACCCGCGCCGAAGACACACGGGATACGCAGTATTTT. Translated: CSVTRAEDTRDTQYF.

Concerning this clone itself: The sample contains more than one DNA sequence encoding this CDR3. DNA of the CDR3: TGCGCCAGCAGCCCGGGACTAGCGGGAGACGAGCAGTACTTC. Protein: CASSPGLAGDEQYF. The chain carries TRBV5-1 and TRBJ2-7, with 14 bases matching TRBD2. Unmatched junction bases numbered 2, after V lost 4 bases and J lost 5 bases. The germline V gene has CDR1 SGHRS and CDR2 YFSETQ. This CDR3 region has 14 residues.

J is TRBJ2-1 and V is TRBV15; no firm D call. The V end lost 4 bases, the J end lost 5 bases, and 12 bases lay between the germline ends. This CDR3 has 14 amino acids. Germline V gene data show CDR1 as LNHNV and CDR2 as YYDKDF (reference sequence). CDR3 loop: CATSNRLINNEQFF. The CDR3 DNA sequence: TGTGCCACCAGCAACCGACTTATTAACAATGAGCAGTTCTTC.

CDR3: CASSPRQVLSGNTIYF. DNA of the CDR3: TGTGCCAGCAGCCCACGACAGGTCCTATCTGGAAACACCATATATTTT. V gene TRBV7-2 combines with J gene TRBJ1-3; maybe TRBD1 (6 bases). CDR1 and CDR2 from the germline V gene are SGHTA and FQGNSA. The CDR3 covers 16 residues. Trimming removed 5 bases from V and 1 base from J, with 15 bases in between.

The chain joins TRBV5-4 to TRBJ2-7; 8 nucleotides align to TRBD2. This CDR3 contains 16 residues. After removal of 1 base from V and 0 bases from J, the junction contained 6 bases not matched to a gene. Germline V gene sequence: CDR1 SGHNT, CDR2 YYREEE (reference sequence). CDR3 sequence reads: CASSLILAGGSYEQYF. CDR3 DNA sequence: TGTGCCAGCAGCTTGATATTGGCGGGAGGCTCCTACGAGCAGTACTTC. Supplemented by reference TRBV5-4 and TRBJ2-7, the full variable domain reads ETGVTQSPTHLIKTRGQQVTLRCSSQSGHNTVSWYQQALGQGPQFIFQYYREEENGRGNFPPRFSGLQFPNYSSELNVNALELDDSALYLCASSLILAGGSYEQYFGPGTRLTVT.

The V gene is TRBV30, the J gene TRBJ2-2; D remains unclear. Trimming left V 0 bases short and J 7 bases short, with 18 bases between. The V gene's germline CDR1 is GTSNPN and CDR2 SVGIG (reference sequence). CDR3 length equals 16 residues. CDR3 nucleotides: TGTGCCTGGAGTGTACCAGCACTGAGAGGTATCGGGGAGCTGTTTTTT. Protein sequence: CAWSVPALRGIGELFF.

The CDR3 spells CASRGRDRGQIGELFF. CDR3 nucleotides: TGTGCCAGTAGGGGCCGGGACAGGGGGCAGATCGGGGAGCTGTTTTTT. The chain links TRBV19 to TRBJ2-2; 12 bases are shared with TRBD1. The length of the CDR3 is 16 residues. The germline V gene encodes CDR1 LNHDA and CDR2 SQIVND (reference sequence). V shed 6 bases, J shed 7 bases, and the junction held 9 bases outside the gene matches.

This clone was seen a handful of times. This chain links TRBV6-6 with TRBJ2-2, with D maybe TRBD1 (5 bases). The germline V gene has CDR1 MNHNY and CDR2 SVGAGI (reference sequence). This CDR3 contains 15 residues. Between the trimmed V and J ends, which lost 3 bases and 4 bases, there was a span of 12 bases. For the CDR3, the DNA is TGTGCCAGCAGTTATTGGCAGGGTTTCACCGGGGAGCTGTTTTTT. Translation gives CASSYWQGFTGELFF.

This chain connects TRBV4-3 to TRBJ1-2; TRBD1 might be the D (6 bases). The CDR3 covers 15 residues. From germline, CDR1 is LGHNA and CDR2 YSLEER. The ends were cut back, 3 bases at V and 4 bases at J, with 15 bases in the middle. The CDR3 nucleotides are TGCGCCAGCAGCCAGGCATTACAGGGTTCCTATGGCTACACCTTC. The encoded protein is CASSQALQGSYGYTF.

To note about this clone: A read error may account for a junction end that differs from germline. At the DNA level, this CDR3 is encoded by other sequences in the same sample as well. The V gene is TRBV7-2, the J gene TRBJ1-3, with a tentative D call TRBD1 (6 bases). Per the germline V gene, CDR1 is SGHTA and CDR2 is FQGNSA. This CDR3 contains 17 residues. In nucleotides, the CDR3 is TGCGCCAGCAGCTTAAGGTCAGGGGCAGCCTCTGGAAACACCATATATTTT. Translating it yields CASSLRSGAASGNTIYF.

This clone was counted at least ten times. This chain joins TRBV5-6 and TRBJ1-2; D remains unclear. V was shortened by 5 bases and J by 4 bases, with 6 bases between the two germline ends. The germline CDR1 and CDR2 sequences are SGHDT and YYEEEE. There are 11 residues in the CDR3. This CDR3 is CASSRSYGYTF. DNA for the CDR3: TGTGCCAGCAGTCGTTCCTATGGCTACACCTTC.

This sequence joins TRBV5-1 and TRBJ1-2, with 7 bases fitting TRBD1. With 0 bases clipped from V and 3 bases from J, the junction kept 11 bases outside the gene matches. The CDR3 runs 17 residues. Germline values: CDR1 SGHRS, CDR2 YFSETQ. CDR3 DNA sequence: TGCGCCAGCAGCTTGGACCCAGGGGGAGCCAACCACTATGGCTACACCTTC. It specifies CASSLDPGGANHYGYTF. The variable domain in full, with the rest retrieved from reference TRBV5-1 and TRBJ1-2, is KAGVTQTPRYLIKTRGQQVTLSCSPISGHRSVSWYQQTPGQGLQFLFEYFSETQRNKGNFPGRFSGRQFSNSRSEMNVSTLELGDSALYLCASSLDPGGANHYGYTFGSGTRLTVV.

The chain joins TRBV10-2 to TRBJ1-5; D unclear. This CDR3 is built from 13 residues. The V end lost 6 bases, the J end lost 0 bases, and 6 bases lay between the germline ends. Germline V gene data show CDR1 as WSHSY and CDR2 as SAAADI. CDR3 in amino acids: CASRENSNQPQHF. CDR3 coding DNA: TGCGCCAGCAGGGAGAATAGCAATCAGCCCCAGCATTTT.

The chain uses TRBV5-8 and TRBJ1-2; a weak D match, TRBD1 (5 bases). Germline CDR1 reads SGHTS; CDR2 reads YDEGEE. CDR3 size: 13 residues. Deletions cut 4 bases from V and 8 bases from J, with 15 bases between. This CDR3 reads CASSVVGRGGYTF. The CDR3 bases are TGTGCCAGCAGCGTGGTGGGGCGGGGAGGCTACACCTTC.

The J gene is TRBJ1-4, the V gene TRBV11-2; 8 nucleotides line up with TRBD1. Trimming removed 5 bases from V and 10 bases from J; junction bases left unmatched: 9. This CDR3 is built from 14 residues. Germline-derived CDR1 and CDR2 are SGHAT and FQNNGV. The CDR3 protein is CASSVGQVSGKLFF. In nucleotides, the CDR3 is TGTGCCAGCAGCGTGGGACAGGTTAGCGGAAAACTGTTTTTT. The complete variable domain, with remaining parts taken from reference TRBV11-2 and TRBJ1-4, reads EAGVAQSPRYKIIEKRQSVAFWCNPISGHATLYWYQQILGQGPKLLIQFQNNGVVDDSQLPKDRFSAERLKGVDSTLKIQPAKLEDSAVYLCASSVGQVSGKLFFGSGTQLSVL.

This rearrangement joins TRBV5-8 to TRBJ2-1; TRBD2 matches at 7 bases. The germline V gene has CDR1 SGHTS and CDR2 YDEGEE. The CDR3 extends over 18 amino acids. With V trimmed by 5 bases and J by 6 bases, 20 bases remained unmatched. DNA for the CDR3: TGTGCCAGCAGTATCGGGTTTAGTATGCGGGAGAGGTCCAATGAGCAGTTCTTC. Translation gives CASSIGFSMRERSNEQFF.

The CDR3 DNA reads as TGTGCCAGCAGTTTACTTGGGGCCTCTGGAAACACCATATATTTT. It codes for CASSLLGASGNTIYF. This chain joins TRBV28 and TRBJ1-3; the D gene is possibly TRBD1 (5 bases). V was clipped by 2 bases and J by 0 bases, with 8 bases between them. The CDR3 runs 15 residues. Germline V lookup: CDR1 MDHEN, CDR2 SYDVKM.

This sequence joins TRBV5-1 and TRBJ2-1, with D possibly TRBD2 on 5 matching bases. V was cut by 2 bases and J by 10 bases, with 10 bases left in between. The CDR3 is made up of 12 amino acids. CDR1 and CDR2 from the germline V gene are SGHRS and YFSETQ. The CDR3 nucleotides read TGCGCCAGCAGCTTTTTCCCGGGGGAGCAGTTCTTC. It translates to CASSFFPGEQFF. Full variable domain (remainder filled in from reference TRBV5-1 and TRBJ2-1): KAGVTQTPRYLIKTRGQQVTLSCSPISGHRSVSWYQQTPGQGLQFLFEYFSETQRNKGNFPGRFSGRQFSNSRSEMNVSTLELGDSALYLCASSFFPGEQFFGPGTRLTVL.

The chain links TRBV28 to TRBJ1-4; 9 bases agree with TRBD1. Per the germline V gene, CDR1 is MDHEN and CDR2 is SYDVKM. V lost 5 bases and J lost 8; bases outside the gene matches: 9. The CDR3 consists of 15 residues. CDR3 protein: CASSVQGAEEEKLFF. Written as DNA, the CDR3 is TGTGCCAGCAGTGTACAGGGGGCTGAGGAAGAAAAACTGTTTTTT.

This chain uses TRBV7-2 with TRBJ2-7; 12 bases fit TRBD2. Losses at the gene ends were 4 bases for V and 3 bases for J; bases not matched to a gene: 10. The germline CDR1 and CDR2 sequences are SGHTA and FQGNSA. This CDR3 comprises 17 residues. CDR3 sequence (DNA): TGTGCCAGCAGCTATAGGACACTAGCGGGAGGATACTACGAGCAGTACTTC. It encodes CASSYRTLAGGYYEQYF.

The chain joins TRBV7-9 to TRBJ1-2; a weak D match, TRBD1 (6 bases). Trimming took 9 bases from V and 0 from J, leaving 20 bases between them. Per the germline V gene, CDR1 is SEHNR and CDR2 is FQNEAQ (reference sequence). The CDR3 has 16 amino acids. The CDR3: CASRLGGPLANYGYTF. For the CDR3, the DNA is TGTGCCAGTCGGTTGGGGGGGCCGTTAGCTAACTATGGCTACACCTTC.

This chain links TRBV4-1 with TRBJ2-5; 12 bases map to TRBD2. The germline V gene encodes CDR1 MGHRA and CDR2 YSYEKL. The CDR3 covers 17 residues. Trimming at V came to 1 base and at J to 5 bases, leaving 8 bases not matched to a gene. Here the CDR3 DNA reads TGCGCCAGCAGCCAAGGAGTGACTAGCGGGAGCGACGAGACCCAGTACTTC. It yields the protein CASSQGVTSGSDETQYF.

This chain joins TRBV6-1 and TRBJ1-1; 11 positions match TRBD1. This CDR3 has 17 amino acids. Trimming cost V 3 bases and J 5 bases; bases outside gene matches: 11. Germline CDR1 MNHNS, CDR2 SASEGT. The chain's CDR3 is CASSDGTGGELWTEAFF. In DNA form, the CDR3 reads TGTGCCAGCAGTGATGGGACAGGGGGTGAATTATGGACTGAAGCTTTCTTT.

The chain has TRBV4-1 and TRBJ2-5, with TRBD2 identical over 14 bases. The length of the CDR3 is 18 residues. V was clipped by 4 bases and J by 5 bases; unmatched bases: 12. The V gene's germline CDR1 is MGHRA and CDR2 YSYEKL. The CDR3 DNA reads as TGCGCCAGCAGCCTACTACCGGGACTAGCGGGAGTCGCTGAGACCCAGTACTTC. It specifies CASSLLPGLAGVAETQYF.

V and J are TRBV28 and TRBJ1-4; the D gene is possibly TRBD1 (5 bases). The length of the CDR3 is 13 residues. Trimming left V 7 bases short and J 7 bases short, with 13 bases between. Germline V CDR1 and CDR2: MDHEN, SYDVKM. CDR3 sequence: CASTRGIGEKLFF. For the CDR3, the DNA is TGTGCCAGCACGCGGGGGATTGGTGAAAAACTGTTTTTT.

The chain joins TRBV19 to TRBJ1-2, with D unclear. This CDR3 contains 11 residues. In germline, CDR1 is LNHDA, CDR2 SQIVND (reference sequence). Trimming left V 9 bases short and J 4 bases short, with 9 bases between. Here the CDR3 DNA reads TGTGCCAGCTGTAAAGCCTATGGCTACACCTTC. Translated, it gives CASCKAYGYTF.

This clone has only one observation. DNA of the CDR3: TGTGCCTGGAGTTATACGGGACTAGCGGGGTACAATGAGCAGTTCTTC. Its translation is CAWSYTGLAGYNEQFF. This rearrangement joins TRBV30 to TRBJ2-1; 13 nucleotides match TRBD2. Germline trimming cut 2 bases from V and 4 bases from J; bases unmatched to any gene: 5. Germline V gene sequence: CDR1 GTSNPN, CDR2 SVGIG (reference sequence). This CDR3 spans 16 amino acids.

This chain joins TRBV6-5 and TRBJ2-7; 8 bases line up with TRBD1. The germline V gene has CDR1 MNHEY and CDR2 SVGAGI. Losses at the gene ends were 6 bases for V and 6 bases for J; bases not matched to a gene: 13. The CDR3 length is 15 residues. CDR3 in amino acids: CASRGSGQGRSEQYF. The CDR3 nucleotides are TGTGCCAGCAGAGGGAGTGGACAGGGTAGAAGCGAGCAGTACTTC.

The chain couples TRBV5-4 to TRBJ1-1, with 10 positions matching TRBD1. Trimming at V came to 4 bases and at J to 4 bases, leaving 10 bases not matched to a gene. CDR1 SGHNT and CDR2 YYREEE come from the germline V gene (reference sequence). This CDR3 region has 16 residues. This CDR3 is CASSQPGTGVFTEAFF. CDR3 nucleotide sequence: TGTGCCAGCAGCCAACCCGGGACAGGGGTGTTCACTGAAGCTTTCTTT.